This T cell receptor beta chain originates from a study of blood T cells in healthy people across ages. Study results and limitations: Older age coincided with a roughly linear decline in TCR beta diversity per million T cells.

There are many counts of this clonotype. The antigen is undetermined. The V segment lost 0 bases and the J segment 7 bases; nucleotides outside the gene matches: 14. Germline V gene lookup returns CDR1 LGHNA and CDR2 YSLEER. The CDR3 is 18 residues long. Using a J-beta primer mix together with a sample-barcoded 5' primer, a second PCR was run for roughly 7 to 12 cycles. One entry per CDR3 protein, called by TCRdb with MiXCR from the 5' RACE reads. The sample contains 650,000 to 700,000 distinct CDR3 sequences, 32% of which appear only once. The chain carries TRBV4-3 and TRBJ2-4; 8 bases agree with TRBD2. The TCR originated in a woman aged 80 or over in good health. The sequenced material came from blood. Here the CDR3 reads CASSQDLGTGGRWNIQYF. For the CDR3, the DNA is TGCGCCAGCAGCCAAGATCTTGGAACGGGGGGGCGATGGAACATTCAGTACTTC.